This TCR beta chain came from a study of OX40 agonist ivuxolimab in advanced cancers. For the study in its entirety: Ivuxolimab was a fully human IgG2 agonistic monoclonal antibody targeting the costimulatory receptor OX40 (CD134). Among the roughly 52 dose-escalation patients, roughly 20 had hepatocellular carcinoma, approximately 15 melanoma, 9 renal cell carcinoma and 9 head and neck cancer. The purpose of peripheral TCRbeta sequencing was to test whether ivuxolimab changed TCR sequence diversity and led to clonal T-cell expansion. Intravenous ivuxolimab was administered to patients every 2 weeks at six dose levels: 0.01, 0.1, 0.3, 1.5, 3 and 10 mg/kg. The paper describes the monotherapy dose-escalation part (N = 52 patients) of the phase I trial of ivuxolimab. Partial responses occurred in three dose-escalation patients: two with cutaneous melanoma and one with hepatocellular carcinoma. In the dose-escalation cohort, 75% to 90% of patients were male, and the mean age was approximately 60 years with a range of about 20 to 80. Patients were allowed to have had prior anti-PD-1, anti-PD-L1 or anti-CTLA-4 therapy, and approximately 37% of the dose-escalation patients had been treated with checkpoint inhibitors.

Reading from cysteine to phenylalanine, the CDR3 counts 13 amino acids. The retained sequence is limited to the CDR3, 39 bases, with the frame set at the first base. Looking up the germline V gene yields CDR1 SGHDT and CDR2 YYEEEE. V lost 2 bases and J lost 8 bases, and the count of bases not matched to a germline gene is 5. Genomic DNA was isolated from the sorted cells so that the TCRbeta CDR3 region could be sequenced. TCRbeta CDR3 regions were sequenced using the immunoSEQ Assay. Imported from immuneACCESS, the table was reduced by TCRdb to in-frame sequences with V and J called. These copies leave out some clones; in studies compared against another copy, an unresolved V gene accounts for under half, and the cause of the remainder is not known. In this sample the table shows under 110,000 clones, about nine tenths of which occur a single time. The top ten hold approximately 0.49% of the sample.

The paper as a whole reports these results and caveats: At doses of 0.1 to 3.0 mg/kg, clonal expansion of both CD4+ and CD8+ T cells in blood was seen between baseline and week 6. Low levels of normalized T-cell clonal expansion were also seen in some patients who did not respond. After ivuxolimab, expanded clones were on average more numerous among CD8+ T cells than among CD4+ T cells. The antigen specificity of the peripheral T cells that underwent clonal expansion was not determined. Partial responders in the 0.1-3.0 mg/kg groups had among the lowest normalized peripheral clonal expansion, especially among CD8+ T cells.

This clone was observed once. What this receptor recognizes is not known. No per-base quality is available; no much larger clone lies one base away. The trial excluded patients who had a history of autoimmune disease or were on systemic immunosuppression. Peripheral blood for TCR sequencing was collected from all dose cohorts at baseline, on cycle 4 day 1, and on cycle 7 day 1. Samples were obtained from an open-label, multicenter, first-in-human phase I dose-escalation trial of ivuxolimab. The trial enrolled adults with locally advanced or metastatic head and neck squamous cell, hepatocellular, melanoma or renal cell carcinoma. Before TCR sequencing, CD4+ T cells and CD8+ T cells were sorted from peripheral blood as separate populations.

The sequence came from an adult with an advanced solid tumor such as melanoma, head and neck, liver or kidney cancer. The sample here was CD4+ or CD8+ T cells sorted from blood, taken in a trial of the OX40 agonist ivuxolimab. The chain is made from TRBV5-6 and TRBJ2-7, with 9 middle bases fitting TRBD1. The CDR3 in this case is CASSLRDRAQQYF. The nucleotide sequence reads TGTGCCAGCAGCTTAAGGGACAGGGCCCAGCAGTACTTC. Here the CDR3 is joined to the reference TRBV5-6 and TRBJ2-7 genes, and the full variable domain is: DAGVTQSPTHLIKTRGQQVTLRCSPKSGHDTVSWYQQALGQGPQFIFQYYEEEERQRGNFPDRFSGHQFPNYSSELNVNALLLGDSALYLCASSLRDRAQQYFGPGTRLTVT.